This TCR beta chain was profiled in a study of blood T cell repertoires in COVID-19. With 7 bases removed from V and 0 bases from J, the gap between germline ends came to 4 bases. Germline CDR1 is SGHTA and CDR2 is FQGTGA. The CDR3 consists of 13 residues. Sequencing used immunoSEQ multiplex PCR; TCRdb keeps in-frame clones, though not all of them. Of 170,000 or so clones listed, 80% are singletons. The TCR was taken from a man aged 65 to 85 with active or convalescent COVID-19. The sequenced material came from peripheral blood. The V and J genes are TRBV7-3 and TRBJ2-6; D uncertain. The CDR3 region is CASTSSGANVLTF. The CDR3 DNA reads TGTGCCAGCACGTCCTCTGGGGCCAACGTCCTGACTTTC.